This T cell receptor (beta chain) was captured in a study of cytomegalovirus exposure and HLA in healthy donors. The PCR ran on 60 Vbeta and 13 Jbeta primers. Sequencing was performed with immunoSEQ multiplex PCR; in TCRdb, only in-frame clones are kept and a portion is missing. The table includes roughly 100,000 clones, 70% to 80% detected once. V shed 6 bases, J shed 8 bases, and the junction held 5 bases outside the gene matches. Germline CDR1 reads SGHRS; CDR2 reads YFSETQ. The CDR3 runs to 14 residues. Notes on the study in general: Using the classifier, cytomegalovirus status was reportedly diagnosed with high specificity and sensitivity. Follow-up analysis seemed to connect common viral pathogens with several of the most significant clusters identified.

Turning to this clone: The antigen remains unidentified.

Sequences were obtained from PBMCs. J is TRBJ2-2 and V is TRBV5-1; 12 bases are shared with TRBD1. The sequence was collected from a man aged 25-45 years in good health and CMV-seronegative. CDR3 sequence (DNA): TGCGCCAGCACGGGACAGGGGGCTCCGGGGGAGCTGTTTTTT. Translated: CASTGQGAPGELFF.